This TCR beta chain was captured by sequencing in a study of blood T cell repertoires in COVID-19. Germline lookup yields CDR1 SGHAT and CDR2 FQNNGV. The CDR3 contains 16 residues. J gave up 2 bases and V 5 bases, and 3 bases lay outside the gene matches. Original analysis: Reference gene primer amplification yielded estimated nucleated cell counts. Assay used: immunoSEQ multiplex PCR; TCRdb lists only in-frame clones, some missing. V and J calls and clone size come straight from that table; D and trimming were deduced from the DNA. Among approximately 300,000 clones listed, more than 75% were seen once. The study drew participants aged about 18 to 95 years from under 30 US areas. Recovered status applied to Cohort 3 donors who had two consecutive negative PCRs. It also applied to those with clearance or with symptom resolution.

Sequenced material: PBMCs or T cells enriched from blood (not recorded which). The origin of this receptor is a woman younger than 30 who had recovered from COVID-19. The chain links TRBV11-2 to TRBJ2-5; TRBD2 matches at 15 bases. CDR3 nucleotide sequence: TGTGCCAGCAGCCGTGGACTAGCGGGGGGGCAAGAGACCCAGTACTTC. It codes for CASSRGLAGGQETQYF.